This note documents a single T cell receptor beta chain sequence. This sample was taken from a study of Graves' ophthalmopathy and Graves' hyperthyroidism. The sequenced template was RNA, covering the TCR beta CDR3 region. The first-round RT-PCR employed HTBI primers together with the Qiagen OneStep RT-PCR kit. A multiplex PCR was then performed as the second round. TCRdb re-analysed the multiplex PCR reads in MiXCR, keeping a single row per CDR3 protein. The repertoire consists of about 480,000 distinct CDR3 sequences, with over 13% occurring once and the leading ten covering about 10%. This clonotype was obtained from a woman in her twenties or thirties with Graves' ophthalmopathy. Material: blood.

Here the CDR3 reads CASSLVPGTSYEQYF. In nucleotides, the CDR3 is TGTGCCAGCAGCTTAGTTCCCGGGACGTCTTACGAGCAGTACTTC. The chain couples TRBV7-8 to TRBJ2-7; D is tentatively TRBD1 or TRBD2 (5 bases each). V dropped 1 base and J dropped 4 bases, with 14 bases sitting between them. The germline V gene has CDR1 SGHVS and CDR2 FQNEAQ. This CDR3 is 15 amino acids long.